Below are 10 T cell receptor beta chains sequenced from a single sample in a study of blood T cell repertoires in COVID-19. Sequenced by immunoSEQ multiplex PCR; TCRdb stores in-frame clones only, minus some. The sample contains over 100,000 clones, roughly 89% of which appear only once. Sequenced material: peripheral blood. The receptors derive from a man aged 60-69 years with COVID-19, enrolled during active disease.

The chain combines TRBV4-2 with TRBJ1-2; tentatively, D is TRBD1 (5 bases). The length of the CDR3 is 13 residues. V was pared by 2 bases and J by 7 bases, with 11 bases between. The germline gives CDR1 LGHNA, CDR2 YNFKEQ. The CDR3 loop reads CASSQPGRVGYTF. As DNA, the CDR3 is TGTGCCAGCAGCCAACCTGGCAGGGTTGGCTACACCTTC.

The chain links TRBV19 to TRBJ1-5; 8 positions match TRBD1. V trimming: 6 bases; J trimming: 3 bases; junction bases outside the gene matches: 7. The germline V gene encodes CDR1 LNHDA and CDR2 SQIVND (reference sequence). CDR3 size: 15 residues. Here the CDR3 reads CASRMDRAFNQPQHF. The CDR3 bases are TGTGCCAGTAGGATGGACAGGGCGTTCAATCAGCCCCAGCATTTT. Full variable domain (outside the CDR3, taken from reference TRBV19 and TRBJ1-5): DGGITQSPKYLFRKEGQNVTLSCEQNLNHDAMYWYRQDPGQGLRLIYYSQIVNDFQKGDIAEGYSVSREKKESFPLTVTSAQKNPTAFYLCASRMDRAFNQPQHFGDGTRLSIL.

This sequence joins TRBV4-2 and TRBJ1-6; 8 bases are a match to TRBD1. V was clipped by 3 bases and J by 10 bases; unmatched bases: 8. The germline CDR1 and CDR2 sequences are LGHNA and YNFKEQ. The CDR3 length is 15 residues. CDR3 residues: CASSQEQGVGSPLHF. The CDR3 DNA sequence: TGTGCCAGCAGCCAGGAACAGGGGGTGGGCTCACCCCTCCACTTT.

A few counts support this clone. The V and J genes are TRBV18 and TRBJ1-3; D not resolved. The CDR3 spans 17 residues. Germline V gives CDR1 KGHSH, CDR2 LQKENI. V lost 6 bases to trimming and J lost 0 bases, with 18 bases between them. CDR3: CASSRVSGGVSGNTIYF. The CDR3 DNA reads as TGTGCCAGCTCCCGGGTGAGCGGAGGAGTCTCTGGAAACACCATATATTTT.

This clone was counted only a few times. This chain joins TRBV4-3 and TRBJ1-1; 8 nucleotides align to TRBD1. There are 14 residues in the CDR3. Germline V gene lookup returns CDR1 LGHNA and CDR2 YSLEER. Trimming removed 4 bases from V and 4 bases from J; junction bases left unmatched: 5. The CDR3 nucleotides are TGCGCCAGCAGCCTCAGCGACAGGGGCACTGAAGCTTTCTTT. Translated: CASSLSDRGTEAFF.

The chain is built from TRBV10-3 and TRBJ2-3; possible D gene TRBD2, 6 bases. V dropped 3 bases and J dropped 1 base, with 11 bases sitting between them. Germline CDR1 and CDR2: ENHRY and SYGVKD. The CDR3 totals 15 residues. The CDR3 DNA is TGTGCCATCAGTGATGTTAGCGGACGCACAGATACGCAGTATTTT. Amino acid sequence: CAISDVSGRTDTQYF.

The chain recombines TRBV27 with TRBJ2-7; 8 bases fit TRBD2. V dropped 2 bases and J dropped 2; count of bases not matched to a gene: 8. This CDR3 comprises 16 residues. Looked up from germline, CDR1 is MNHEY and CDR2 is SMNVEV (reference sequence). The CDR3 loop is CASSLVGVTSAYEQYF. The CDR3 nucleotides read TGTGCCAGCAGTTTAGTGGGAGTGACTAGCGCCTACGAGCAGTACTTC.

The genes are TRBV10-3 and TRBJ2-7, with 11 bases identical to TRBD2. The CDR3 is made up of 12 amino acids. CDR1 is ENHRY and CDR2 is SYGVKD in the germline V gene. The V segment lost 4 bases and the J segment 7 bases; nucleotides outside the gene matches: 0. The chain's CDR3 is CAISASGGEQYF. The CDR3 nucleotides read TGTGCCATCAGTGCTAGCGGGGGGGAGCAGTACTTC.

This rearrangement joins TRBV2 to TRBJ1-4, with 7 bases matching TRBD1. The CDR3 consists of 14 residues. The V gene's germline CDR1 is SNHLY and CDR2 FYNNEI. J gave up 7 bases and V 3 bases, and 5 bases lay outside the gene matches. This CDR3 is CASSDVGGREKLFF. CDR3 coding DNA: TGTGCCAGCAGTGATGTAGGGGGCCGTGAAAAACTGTTTTTT.

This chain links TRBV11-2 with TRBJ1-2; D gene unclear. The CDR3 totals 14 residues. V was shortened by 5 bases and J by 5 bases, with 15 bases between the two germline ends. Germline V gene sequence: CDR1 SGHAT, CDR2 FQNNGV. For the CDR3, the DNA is TGTGCCAGCAGCCCCCCGGAGAGTTGGTATGGCTACACCTTC. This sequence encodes CASSPPESWYGYTF.